This T cell receptor beta chain was identified in a study of blood T cell repertoires in COVID-19. Study summary: The cDNA or gDNA used as material had been derived from T cells, B-cell-depleted T cells, or PBMCs.

The V end was cut by 5 bases, the J end by 2 bases, with 12 bases between. The germline gives CDR1 LGHNA, CDR2 YSLEER. The CDR3 has 14 residues. As originally analysed: Cell counts per sample came from amplifying reference gene primers. Clones were sequenced by immunoSEQ multiplex PCR, and TCRdb holds only the in-frame ones, with some missing. The V and J calls and the clone size are those of that table, but D and trimming were determined from the DNA. The table has about 190,000 clones, roughly 90% seen once. The sample consisted of peripheral blood. This chain uses TRBV4-3 with TRBJ1-2; D might be TRBD1 (6 bases). The receptor comes from a man aged 40-55 years with acute or convalescent COVID-19. The DNA for the CDR3 is TGCGCCAGCAGCAACACAGGGCTCAACTATGGCTACACCTTC. It codes for CASSNTGLNYGYTF.